One sample yielded the 22 T cell receptor beta chains listed below, sequenced in a study of blood T cells in healthy people across ages. Then a second PCR, running roughly 7 to 11 cycles, was carried out with a sample-barcoded 5' primer and a J-beta primer mix. Each CDR3 protein gets one entry after TCRdb re-called the 5' RACE reads with MiXCR. The repertoire includes some 1 million distinct CDR3 sequences, 45% of them detected once, and approximately 20% sits in the top ten. The sample comprised blood. The receptors were sampled from a woman aged 55 to 70 in good health.

This chain links TRBV4-1 with TRBJ2-3, with D unclear. V lost 1 base and J lost 4, with 9 bases in between. The CDR3 sequence is 14 residues long. CDR1 MGHRA and CDR2 YSYEKL come from the germline V gene. In DNA form, the CDR3 reads TGCGCCAGCAGCCAAGCCCGGTTTGCAGATACGCAGTATTTT. This codes for CASSQARFADTQYF.

V and J are TRBV7-3 and TRBJ2-4, with D unclear. The CDR3 is 13 residues long. Trimming removed 5 bases from V and 6 bases from J, with 11 bases in between. Germline V gene lookup returns CDR1 SGHTA and CDR2 FQGTGA. The CDR3 bases are TGTGCCAGCAGCACCGATACGGGAAACATTCAGTACTTC. Its protein is CASSTDTGNIQYF.

The chain carries TRBV5-1 and TRBJ2-5, with D perhaps matching TRBD1 (6 bases). The CDR3 runs 14 residues. V was pared by 3 bases and J by 5 bases, with 14 bases between. Per germline, CDR1 SGHRS and CDR2 YFSETQ. This CDR3 is CASSSTGVLETQYF. The CDR3 nucleotides read TGCGCCAGCAGCTCGACAGGCGTCCTGGAGACCCAGTACTTC. The whole variable domain, filled in from reference TRBV5-1 and TRBJ2-5, reads KAGVTQTPRYLIKTRGQQVTLSCSPISGHRSVSWYQQTPGQGLQFLFEYFSETQRNKGNFPGRFSGRQFSNSRSEMNVSTLELGDSALYLCASSSTGVLETQYFGPGTRLLVL.

This clonotype was observed a few times. The J gene is TRBJ1-1, the V gene TRBV27; D is perhaps TRBD1 (5 bases). The CDR3 length is 14 residues. V was pared by 6 bases and J by 2 bases, with 13 bases between. Germline V gives CDR1 MNHEY, CDR2 SMNVEV (reference sequence). CDR3 coding DNA: TGTGCCAGCAGACTGGGGCAGACTAACACTGAAGCTTTCTTT. Translating it yields CASRLGQTNTEAFF.

This clonotype was observed a handful of times. The chain has TRBV20-1 and TRBJ2-3; 8 bases agree with TRBD2. CDR1 is DFQATT, CDR2 SNEGSKA, per germline (reference sequence). This CDR3 region has 12 residues. V lost 4 bases to trimming and J lost 8 bases; unmatched junction nucleotides: 5. The CDR3: CSAIGAGGTQYF. DNA for the CDR3: TGCAGTGCTATAGGCGCGGGAGGTACGCAGTATTTT.

This clonotype was picked up a small number of times. The chain links TRBV20-1 to TRBJ2-5; unclear D gene. This CDR3 comprises 11 residues. Trimming pared 3 bases from V and 5 bases from J, leaving 7 bases between. The germline gives CDR1 DFQATT, CDR2 SNEGSKA (reference sequence). CDR3 DNA sequence: TGCAGTGCTAGGCCTATCGAGACCCAGTACTTC. This codes for CSARPIETQYF.

A word on this clonotype: A much bigger clone sits one base away, suggesting this may be a read error. The chain recombines TRBV5-1 with TRBJ2-7; D gene ambiguous. Deletions cut 4 bases from V and 0 bases from J, with 11 bases between. The CDR3 sequence is 14 residues long. Germline values: CDR1 SGHRS, CDR2 YFSETQ. The CDR3 protein is CASSMQQNSYEQYF. Here the CDR3 DNA reads TGCGCCAGCAGCATGCAACAGAACTCCTACGAGCAGTACTTC. The full variable domain, its missing parts supplied by reference TRBV5-1 and TRBJ2-7, is KAGVTQTPRYLIKTRGQQVTLSCSPISGHRSVSWYQQTPGQGLQFLFEYFSETQRNKGNFPGRFSGRQFSNSRSEMNVSTLELGDSALYLCASSMQQNSYEQYFGPGTRLTVT.

The chain uses TRBV12-3 or TRBV12-4 and TRBJ1-2; D may be TRBD1 (6 bases). The CDR3 is 13 residues long. The V and J ends lost 3 bases and 4 bases respectively, with 9 bases between them. CDR3 amino acids: CASSFSQGYGYTF. The CDR3 region has the DNA TGTGCCAGCAGTTTCTCACAGGGCTATGGCTACACCTTC.

The chain recombines TRBV29-1 with TRBJ1-2; tentatively, D is TRBD1 (5 bases). The CDR3 contains 14 residues. In germline, CDR1 is SQVTM, CDR2 ANQGSEA. Trimming removed 6 bases at V and 5 bases at J, with 19 bases between. The DNA for the CDR3 is TGCAGCGTGGGGGTTGGATCCGATAGTTATGGCTACACCTTC. This codes for CSVGVGSDSYGYTF.

The CDR3 is CASSQGLALRETQYF. The CDR3 DNA follows: TGCGCCAGCAGCCAGGGACTAGCCCTCCGGGAGACCCAGTACTTC. This rearrangement joins TRBV4-1 to TRBJ2-5, with TRBD2 matching over 9 bases. CDR3 length: 15 residues. The V gene's germline CDR1 is MGHRA and CDR2 YSYEKL. J was trimmed by 5 bases and V by 3 bases; bases with no gene match: 7.

This clonotype appeared a few times. The gene calls are TRBV4-1 and TRBJ2-7, with 7 bases lining up with TRBD2. With V trimmed by 1 base and J by 3 bases, 3 bases remained unmatched. CDR1 and CDR2 (germline): MGHRA, YSYEKL. The CDR3 is 14 residues long. This chain's CDR3 is CASSQGSSGYEQYF. CDR3 in DNA: TGCGCCAGCAGCCAAGGCTCTAGCGGCTACGAGCAGTACTTC.

The J gene is TRBJ2-6, the V gene TRBV20-1; tentative D call: TRBD2 (5 bases). V was pared by 0 bases and J by 3 bases, with 9 bases between. CDR1 and CDR2 (germline): DFQATT, SNEGSKA (reference sequence). This CDR3 is 15 amino acids long. CDR3 in amino acids: CSARDRGYGANVLTF. In nucleotides, the CDR3 is TGCAGTGCTAGAGATCGGGGTTATGGGGCCAACGTCCTGACTTTC.

The rearrangement uses TRBV10-3 and TRBJ2-3, with unresolved D. Germline V gene data show CDR1 as ENHRY and CDR2 as SYGVKD. Deletions cut 0 bases from V and 8 bases from J, with 6 bases between. The CDR3 runs 12 residues. CDR3 sequence: CAISESSGTQYF. As DNA, the CDR3 is TGTGCCATCAGTGAGTCGTCCGGTACGCAGTATTTT.

This clonotype was found once. The chain has TRBV18 and TRBJ1-1; 8 positions agree with TRBD1. The CDR3 spans 16 residues. Trimming removed 3 bases from V and 1 base from J; junction bases left unmatched: 7. Germline V gene lookup returns CDR1 KGHSH and CDR2 LQKENI. CDR3 bases: TGTGCCAGCTCACCCCCAGGGGGCCTTAAGAACACTGAAGCTTTCTTT. This codes for CASSPPGGLKNTEAFF.

The gene calls are TRBV2 and TRBJ2-5; 8 bases agree with TRBD1. Trimming removed 7 bases from V and 1 base from J; junction bases left unmatched: 5. CDR1 is SNHLY and CDR2 is FYNNEI in the germline V gene. The CDR3 contains 14 residues. CDR3 region: CASNPDRGQETQYF. CDR3 DNA sequence: TGTGCCAGCAACCCCGACAGGGGCCAAGAGACCCAGTACTTC.

The table lists this clonotype with many counts. The chain recombines TRBV11-2 with TRBJ2-5; 10 bases line up with TRBD2. The CDR3 has 16 amino acids. Looked up from germline, CDR1 is SGHAT and CDR2 is FQNNGV. The ends lost 2 bases at V and 4 bases at J; junction bases unmatched: 7. The CDR3 region is CASSLLRAGGPETQYF. Here the CDR3 DNA reads TGTGCCAGCAGCTTATTGCGAGCGGGAGGGCCAGAGACCCAGTACTTC. Together with reference TRBV11-2 and TRBJ2-5, the CDR3 gives the full variable domain: EAGVAQSPRYKIIEKRQSVAFWCNPISGHATLYWYQQILGQGPKLLIQFQNNGVVDDSQLPKDRFSAERLKGVDSTLKIQPAKLEDSAVYLCASSLLRAGGPETQYFGPGTRLLVL.

In this sample, this clonotype turned up once. The rearrangement uses TRBV29-1 and TRBJ2-3; 8 positions match TRBD2. J was trimmed by 4 bases and V by 7 bases; bases with no gene match: 13. Germline CDR1 and CDR2: SQVTM and ANQGSEA. The CDR3 is made up of 15 amino acids. CDR3 sequence (DNA): TGCAGCGGCAAAAAAAGCGGGAGTGTGGCAGATACGCAGTATTTT. It codes for CSGKKSGSVADTQYF.

This clonotype occurred a few times. The rearrangement links TRBV15 to TRBJ1-5; D gene uncertain. The germline V gene has CDR1 LNHNV and CDR2 YYDKDF (reference sequence). CDR3 length equals 17 residues. Trimming shortened V by 0 bases and J by 3 bases, and 15 bases separated the two germline ends. The CDR3 DNA is TGTGCCACCAGCAGAGATCGGTCGGGCACCACCAATCAGCCCCAGCATTTT. Its translation: CATSRDRSGTTNQPQHF.

The table lists this clonotype with a few counts. The V call is TRBV18, the J call TRBJ2-5; D may be TRBD2 (6 bases). Near its end, the DNA agrees better with TRBJ2-4, so the J call may be wrong. The CDR3 has 16 amino acids. In germline, CDR1 is KGHSH, CDR2 LQKENI. DNA of the CDR3: TGTGCCAGCTCACCAGAACTAGCCCACAGCCAGAGCATTCAGTACTTC. Translated: CASSPELAHSQSIQYF.

With regard to this clonotype: This clone may be a read error of a much larger clone one base away. The V gene is TRBV9, the J gene TRBJ2-1, with D unclear. The last part of the DNA fits TRBJ2-7 better; the J call may be wrong. CDR1 and CDR2 (germline): SGDLS, YYNGEE. CDR3 length: 13 amino acids. This CDR3 is CASSVAVYNEQYF. DNA for the CDR3: TGTGCCAGCAGCGTCGCAGTGTACAATGAGCAGTACTTC.

This clonotype was counted between two and nine times. The J gene is TRBJ1-1, the V gene TRBV25-1, with a tentative D call TRBD1 (5 bases). The V and J ends lost 3 bases and 3 bases respectively, with 20 bases between them. CDR1 is MGHDK and CDR2 is SYGVNS in the germline V gene. The CDR3 runs to 17 residues. The CDR3 region has the DNA TGTGCCAGCAGTGATGGGGTGAACAAGGGGAATGACACTGAAGCTTTCTTT. This gives the protein CASSDGVNKGNDTEAFF.

This clonotype was observed once. The rearrangement joins TRBV6-5 to TRBJ2-1; no reliable D call. The germline gives CDR1 MNHEY, CDR2 SVGAGI. The germline V and J ends were trimmed by 2 bases and 8 bases, with 7 bases remaining between them. The CDR3 covers 12 residues. CDR3 region: CASSYPEDEQFF. CDR3 in DNA: TGTGCCAGCAGTTACCCAGAGGATGAGCAGTTCTTC.